This T cell receptor (beta chain) is from a study of shared clonotypes between healthy human individuals. CDR1 is LNHNV, CDR2 YYDKDF, per germline (reference sequence). V gave up 0 bases and J gave up 11 bases, with 12 bases separating them. CDR3 length: 13 amino acids. This clone was seen only once. Data came from immunoSEQ multiplex PCR; TCRdb stores just in-frame clones and leaves some out. Among a few hundred thousand clones, approximately 97% were seen once, and the ten largest hold about 0.06%. The TCR was taken from a woman in her 30s in good health. The sample comprised naive CD4+ T cells sorted from blood. Subset in this sample: CD45RA+ positively selected. V is TRBV15 and J is TRBJ2-3, with D uncertain. The CDR3 loop reads CATSREIRSGQYF. The CDR3 DNA follows: TGTGCCACCAGCAGAGAGATCAGATCAGGGCAGTATTTT.